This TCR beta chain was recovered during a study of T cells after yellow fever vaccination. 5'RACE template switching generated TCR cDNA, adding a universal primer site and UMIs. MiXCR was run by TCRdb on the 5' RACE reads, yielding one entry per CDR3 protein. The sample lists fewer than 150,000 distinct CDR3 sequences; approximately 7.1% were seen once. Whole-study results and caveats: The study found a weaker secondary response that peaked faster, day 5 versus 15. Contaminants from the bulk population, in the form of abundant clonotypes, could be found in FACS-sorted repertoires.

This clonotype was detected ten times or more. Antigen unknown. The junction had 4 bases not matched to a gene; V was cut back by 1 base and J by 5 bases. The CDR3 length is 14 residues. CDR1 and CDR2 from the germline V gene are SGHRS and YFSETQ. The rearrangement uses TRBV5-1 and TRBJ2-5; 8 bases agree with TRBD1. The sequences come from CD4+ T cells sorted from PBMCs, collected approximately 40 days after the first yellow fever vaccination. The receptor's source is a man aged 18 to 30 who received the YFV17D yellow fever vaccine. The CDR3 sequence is CASSLQGAGETQYF. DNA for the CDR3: TGCGCCAGCAGCTTGCAGGGGGCAGGTGAGACCCAGTACTTC.